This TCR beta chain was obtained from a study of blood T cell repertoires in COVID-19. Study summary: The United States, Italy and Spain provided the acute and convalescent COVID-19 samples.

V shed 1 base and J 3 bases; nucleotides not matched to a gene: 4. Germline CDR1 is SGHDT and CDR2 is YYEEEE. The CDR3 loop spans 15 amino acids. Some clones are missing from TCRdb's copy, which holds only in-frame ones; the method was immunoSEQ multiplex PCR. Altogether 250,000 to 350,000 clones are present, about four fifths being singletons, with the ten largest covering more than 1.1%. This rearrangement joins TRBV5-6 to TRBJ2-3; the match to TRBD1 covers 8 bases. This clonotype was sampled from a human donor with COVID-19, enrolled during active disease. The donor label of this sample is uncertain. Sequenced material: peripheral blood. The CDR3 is CASSLTGGTTDTQYF. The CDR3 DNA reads TGTGCCAGCAGCTTGACAGGGGGAACGACAGATACGCAGTATTTT.